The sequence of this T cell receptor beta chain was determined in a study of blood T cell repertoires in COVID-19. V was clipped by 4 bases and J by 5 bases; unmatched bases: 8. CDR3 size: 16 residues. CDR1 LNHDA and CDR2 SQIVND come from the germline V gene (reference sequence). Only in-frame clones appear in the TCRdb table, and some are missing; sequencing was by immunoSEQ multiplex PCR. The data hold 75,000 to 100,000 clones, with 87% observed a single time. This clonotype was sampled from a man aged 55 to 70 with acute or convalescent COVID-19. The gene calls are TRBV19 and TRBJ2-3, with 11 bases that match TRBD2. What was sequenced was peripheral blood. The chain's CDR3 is CASSTSSGGPRDTQYF. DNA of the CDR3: TGTGCCAGTAGTACATCTAGCGGGGGGCCGCGAGATACGCAGTATTTT.